The clone carrying this TCR beta chain was found many times. Its specificity is unknown. The data derive from a study of response to subunit inactivated influenza vaccine. Study results and caveats: The authors suggested that few new T cells are recruited per seasonal influenza vaccination.

V dropped 2 bases and J dropped 2 bases, with 11 bases sitting between them. The length of the CDR3 is 15 residues. Each CDR3 protein is one row after TCRdb ran MiXCR on the RT-PCR reads. The sample has hundreds of thousands of distinct CDR3 sequences, roughly 20% seen once. The sequencing here drew on PBMCs from blood, taken about 5 days after vaccination. The origin of this receptor is a man aged 50 to 59 who received an inactivated influenza vaccine. The chain joins TRBV12-3 or TRBV12-4 to TRBJ2-3, with D perhaps TRBD2 (6 bases). The CDR3 DNA reads as TGTGCCAGCAGTTTATCGGGGAGGTCCACAGATACGCAGTATTTT. Translated: CASSLSGRSTDTQYF.